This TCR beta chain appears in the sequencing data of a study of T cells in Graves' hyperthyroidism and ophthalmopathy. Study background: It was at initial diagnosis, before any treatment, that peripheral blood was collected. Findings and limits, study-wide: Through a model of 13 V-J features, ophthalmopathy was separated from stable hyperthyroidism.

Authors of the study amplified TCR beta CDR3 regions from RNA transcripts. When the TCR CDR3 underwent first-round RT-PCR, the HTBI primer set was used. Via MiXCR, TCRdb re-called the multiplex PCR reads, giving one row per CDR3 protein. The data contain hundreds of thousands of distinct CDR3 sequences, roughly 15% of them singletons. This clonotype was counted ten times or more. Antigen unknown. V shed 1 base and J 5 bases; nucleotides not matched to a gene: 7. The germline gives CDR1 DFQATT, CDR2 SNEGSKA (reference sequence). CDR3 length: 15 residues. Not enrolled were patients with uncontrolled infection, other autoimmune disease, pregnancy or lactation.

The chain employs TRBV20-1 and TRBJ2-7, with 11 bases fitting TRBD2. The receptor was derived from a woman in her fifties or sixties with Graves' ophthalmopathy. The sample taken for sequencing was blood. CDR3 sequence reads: CSARGSGRESNEQYF. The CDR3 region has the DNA TGCAGTGCTAGAGGTAGCGGGAGGGAGTCCAACGAGCAGTACTTC.